Described below is a single T cell receptor (beta chain) sequence and its context. Its antigen is unknown. Per-base qualities were not stored, and no clone one base away is much larger. TCRbeta CDR3 regions were amplified from genomic DNA by means of the immunoSEQ Assay, a bias-controlled multiplex PCR. The source study handled its data this way. Within the assay, amplification of reference gene primers was used to estimate how many nucleated cells each sample contained. To quantify the absolute abundance of each unique TCRbeta CDR3 rearrangement, sequence reads were collapsed and filtered. For each sample, productive Simpson clonality was calculated by taking the square root of Simpson's diversity index across productive rearrangements. TCRdb carries this immuneACCESS record with in-frame sequences only. Its versions omit some clonotypes, under half of them owing to an unresolved V gene in the studies checked, with the rest unexplained. Clonal size and the V and J genes are those of that table, whereas D and trimming came from the DNA. This sample gives under 200,000 clones in total; approximately 87% of them show up just once. The ten biggest clones cover roughly 3.9% of the sample.

V and J are truncated by 4 bases and 3 bases respectively, leaving an intervening sequence of 12 bases. Including cysteine and phenylalanine, the CDR3 has 14 amino acids. CDR3 DNA only is kept here, 42 bases in frame from base 1. The germline V gene specifies MGHRA as CDR1 and YSYEKL as CDR2. These data belong to a study of blood T cell repertoires in COVID-19 (dated by TCRdb to 2020 to 2021). Describing the broader study: The collaborator samples originated in the United States, Italy and Spain and spanned the acute and convalescent phases of COVID-19. The material from the prospective study consisted of cDNA or gDNA derived from T cells, B-cell-depleted T cells, or PBMCs. Subjects who had been exposed to COVID-19, were actively infected with it, or had recovered from it provided the deeply sampled blood TCRbeta repertoires that made up the dataset. The repertoires were made available in a free public database intended to serve as a resource for research on the immune response to SARS-CoV-2. The samples were drawn from two sources: the first 160 participants of the ongoing ImmuneRACE study, and 950 to 1,500 subjects contributed by 6 global collaborators. Sample metadata almost always included a de-identified subject ID, COVID-19 status, age in years and sex. Where available, HLA class I and class II types were taken from metadata supplied by the sample provider and were not determined by assay-based typing.

Study-wide findings and limitations: How much clinical and demographic metadata was included differed by source and by participant, and the metadata was provided uncurated.

Whole blood was collected in K2EDTA tubes by collaborating institutions according to the institutions' own protocols. For TCRbeta analysis, collaborator samples were shipped as frozen whole blood, as isolated PBMCs, or as DNA extracted from either sample type. The V and J segments used are TRBV4-1 and TRBJ1-1; a tentative D call is TRBD1 (5 bases match). The receptor's source is a man aged 18 to 29 with active or convalescent COVID-19. Source material: peripheral blood. The CDR3 protein sequence reads: CASSREAGYTEAFF. The bases are TGCGCCAGCAGCCGCGAGGCAGGGTACACTGAAGCTTTCTTT.